This TCR beta chain was sequenced for a study of cytomegalovirus exposure and HLA in healthy donors. The PCR contained 60 Vbeta and 13 Jbeta primers. TCRdb keeps only in-frame clones here, not all; method: immunoSEQ multiplex PCR. The sample lists fewer than 200,000 clones; approximately 80% were seen once. The sequence was collected from a boy younger than 18 in good health and CMV-seronegative. Source material: PBMCs.

The CDR3 region is CASSIRGIPEAFF. In DNA form, the CDR3 reads TGTGCCAGTAGTATTAGGGGAATCCCTGAAGCTTTCTTT. This chain connects TRBV19 to TRBJ1-1; possible D gene TRBD1, 5 bases. V was cut by 3 bases and J by 6 bases, with 11 bases left in between. Germline V gene data show CDR1 as LNHDA and CDR2 as SQIVND (reference sequence). CDR3 length: 13 residues.